The 3 T cell receptor beta chains in this list originate from one sample, sequenced in a study of shared clonotypes between healthy human individuals. Profiled with immunoSEQ multiplex PCR; TCRdb holds only in-frame clones, not every one. The table records 2 million to 2.5 million clones, approximately 96% of them present only once. Sequenced input: naive CD4+ T cells sorted from blood. Subset noted: CD45RA+ positively selected. Receptors originate from a man aged 18 to 35 in good health.

In regard to this clone: One junction end does not reproduce the germline sequence, and a read error may be involved. The rearrangement links TRBV7-7 to TRBJ2-3, with 7 bases matching TRBD2. Germline CDR1 reads SSHAT; CDR2 reads FNYEAQ (reference sequence). The CDR3 spans 14 residues. The CDR3 DNA follows: TGTGCTAGCAGCTTAGCGGGTAGCACAGATACGCAGTATTTT. Translation: CASSLAGSTDTQYF.

V usage is TRBV4-3 and J usage is TRBJ1-1, with D maybe TRBD1 (5 bases). The V end was cut by 4 bases, the J end by 11 bases, with 20 bases between. The germline gives CDR1 LGHNA, CDR2 YSLEER. CDR3 length: 14 residues. The CDR3 region has the DNA TGCGCCAGCAGCCTTTTCGTCAGGGAGGTTCTGGCTTTCTTT. Its protein product is CASSLFVREVLAFF.

The chain links TRBV27 to TRBJ1-4; weak D call: TRBD1 (5 bases). Trimming took off 6 bases at V and 7 bases at J, with 15 bases between the two ends. Germline V gene lookup returns CDR1 MNHEY and CDR2 SMNVEV (reference sequence). The CDR3 covers 14 residues. CDR3 amino acids: CASSLGGIGEKLFF. The CDR3 coding sequence is TGTGCCAGCAGCCTCGGGGGGATCGGTGAAAAACTGTTTTTT.